This TCR beta chain was recorded in a study of blood T cell repertoires in COVID-19. Overall study context: In each case, the material was cDNA or gDNA derived from T cells, B-cell-depleted T cells, or PBMCs.

The study drew participants aged about 18 to 89 years from under 30 US areas. Assay used: immunoSEQ multiplex PCR; TCRdb lists only in-frame clones, some missing. The data show about 380,000 clones, 88% seen once. Between the trimmed V and J ends, which lost 3 bases and 5 bases, there was a span of 10 bases. This CDR3 is built from 13 residues. Germline V gene lookup returns CDR1 SNHLY and CDR2 FYNNEI. The sample consisted of PBMCs or T cells enriched from blood (not recorded which). The chain is built from TRBV2 and TRBJ2-5; a possible D gene is TRBD1 (5 bases). This sequence was found in a woman aged 18-35 years who had recovered from COVID-19. CDR3 in amino acids: CASSEKGWETQYF. The CDR3 nucleotides are TGTGCCAGCAGTGAGAAGGGGTGGGAGACCCAGTACTTC.